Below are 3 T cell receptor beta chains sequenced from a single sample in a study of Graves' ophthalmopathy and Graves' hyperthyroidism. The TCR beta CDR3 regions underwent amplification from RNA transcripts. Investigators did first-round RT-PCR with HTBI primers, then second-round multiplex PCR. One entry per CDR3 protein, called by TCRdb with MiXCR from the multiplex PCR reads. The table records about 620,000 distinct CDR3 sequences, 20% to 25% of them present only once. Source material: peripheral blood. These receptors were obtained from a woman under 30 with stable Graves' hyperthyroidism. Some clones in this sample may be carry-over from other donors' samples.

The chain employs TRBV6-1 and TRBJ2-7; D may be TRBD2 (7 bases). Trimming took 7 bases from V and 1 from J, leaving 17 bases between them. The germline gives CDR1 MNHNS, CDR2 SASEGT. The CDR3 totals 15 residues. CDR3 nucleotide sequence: TGTGCCAGCACCGAAGGGGGGGCTGGGTCCTACGAGCAGTACTTC. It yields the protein CASTEGGAGSYEQYF.

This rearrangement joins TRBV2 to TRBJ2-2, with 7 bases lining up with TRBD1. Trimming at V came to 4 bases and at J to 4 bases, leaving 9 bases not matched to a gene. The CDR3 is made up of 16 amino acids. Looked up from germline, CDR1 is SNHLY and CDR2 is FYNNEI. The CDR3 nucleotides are TGTGCCAGCAGTGTACAGGGGAGTGTGGGCACCGGGGAGCTGTTTTTT. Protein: CASSVQGSVGTGELFF.

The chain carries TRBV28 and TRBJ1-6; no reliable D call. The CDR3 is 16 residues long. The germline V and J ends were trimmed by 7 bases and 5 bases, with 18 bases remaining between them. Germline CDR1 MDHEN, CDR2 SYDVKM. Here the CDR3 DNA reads TGTGCCAGCATCCCCCCCCACGGACGAAATAATTCACCCCTCCACTTT. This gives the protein CASIPPHGRNNSPLHF.